The rows below give T cell receptor beta chains drawn from one sample of a study of CD8 T cells in ankylosing spondylitis. TCRdb recomputed calls from the 5' RACE reads with MiXCR, one row per CDR3 protein. The repertoire holds about 420,000 distinct CDR3 sequences, with around 24% as singletons. Material for sequencing was blood, either unsorted or a sorted T cell fraction (not recorded which). These receptors all come from a male donor with ankylosing spondylitis. Each CDR3 is given with its conserved first and last residue. Each record gives: clone size, J gene, V gene, D gene, CDR3 protein, CDR3 DNA. D genes are given only for firm matches. Clone size is shown for a subset of rows, as once, few, many or a class of expanded clone.

>many|TRBJ2-2|TRBV7-2|NA
CASSSNTGELFF
TGTGCCAGCAGCTCGAACACCGGGGAGCTGTTTTTT
>few|TRBJ2-1|TRBV12-3/TRBV12-4|NA
CASSGAGFYNEQFF
TGTGCCAGCAGTGGAGCGGGCTTTTACAATGAGCAGTTCTTC
>NA|TRBJ2-7|TRBV12-3/TRBV12-4|TRBD2
CASSLQLAVYEQYF
TGTGCCAGCAGTTTACAACTAGCGGTCTACGAGCAGTACTTC
>NA|TRBJ2-3|TRBV11-1|NA
CASRSTTRDTDTQYF
TGTGCCAGCAGATCGACGACTAGAGACACAGATACGCAGTATTTT
>NA|TRBJ2-3|TRBV12-3/TRBV12-4|TRBD1
CASSFRTGGTDTQYF
TGTGCCAGCAGTTTCCGGACAGGGGGCACAGATACGCAGTATTTT
>NA|TRBJ2-1|TRBV3-1|TRBD2
CASSQDLGSGRRSEQFF
TGTGCCAGCAGCCAAGATCTTGGGAGCGGGAGGAGGAGTGAGCAGTTCTTC
>NA|TRBJ2-7|TRBV10-3|TRBD2
CAISESLAASTEQYF
TGTGCCATCAGTGAGTCCCTAGCGGCCAGTACGGAGCAGTACTTC
>NA|TRBJ1-6|TRBV2|NA
CASRSTGSSYNSPLHF
TGTGCCAGCCGGTCGACAGGCAGCTCCTATAATTCACCCCTCCACTTT
>NA|TRBJ1-2|TRBV6-1|NA
CASSYRYYGYTF
TGTGCCAGCAGTTATAGATACTATGGCTACACCTTC
>few|TRBJ2-1|TRBV28|TRBD2
CASSFSGRSYNEQFF
TGTGCCAGCAGTTTTAGCGGGAGGTCCTACAATGAGCAGTTCTTC
>NA|TRBJ2-5|TRBV6-2/TRBV6-3|NA
CAAGNQETQYF
TGTGCCGCGGGGAATCAAGAGACCCAGTACTTC
>NA|TRBJ2-3|TRBV5-1|NA
CASSLDSFTDTQYF
TGCGCCAGCAGCTTGGACAGTTTCACAGATACGCAGTATTTT
>NA|TRBJ2-1|TRBV29-1|TRBD2
CSVGGSGLRGNEQFF
TGCAGCGTTGGAGGTAGCGGGCTGAGGGGCAATGAGCAGTTCTTC
>many|TRBJ2-2|TRBV29-1|NA
CSVGQGNTGELFF
TGCAGCGTTGGTCAGGGGAACACCGGGGAGCTGTTTTTT
>once|TRBJ2-2|TRBV7-3|NA
CASSATSSVVGELFF
TGTGCCAGCAGCGCAACCTCTAGCGTTGTCGGGGAGCTGTTTTTT
>NA|TRBJ1-1|TRBV10-3|NA
CAISNIRDTEAFF
TGTGCCATCAGTAACATTCGGGACACTGAAGCTTTCTTT
>many|TRBJ1-4|TRBV7-9|NA
CASSFGGTNEKLFF
TGTGCCAGCAGTTTTGGGGGAACCAATGAAAAACTGTTTTTT
>NA|TRBJ2-1|TRBV29-1|TRBD1
CSPKDRGGEQFF
TGCAGCCCCAAGGACAGGGGGGGTGAGCAGTTCTTC
>few|TRBJ1-1|TRBV12-3/TRBV12-4|NA
CASSPRRGGAEAFF
TGTGCCAGCAGTCCCCGAAGGGGAGGTGCTGAAGCTTTCTTT
>few|TRBJ1-5|TRBV20-1|TRBD1
CSARAFGTGAQPQHF
TGCAGTGCTAGAGCTTTTGGGACAGGGGCACAGCCCCAGCATTTT
>few|TRBJ2-2|TRBV5-1|TRBD2
CASSPRGGDTGELFF
TGCGCCAGCAGCCCCCGGGGGGGTGACACCGGGGAGCTGTTTTTT
>many|TRBJ1-6|TRBV5-1|NA
CASSLSGFENSPLHF
TGCGCCAGCAGCTTGTCGGGGTTTGAGAATTCACCCCTCCACTTT
>few|TRBJ1-1|TRBV6-1|NA
CASRRGQLNTEAFF
TGTGCCAGCAGGCGTGGACAGTTGAACACTGAAGCTTTCTTT
>NA|TRBJ2-2|TRBV3-1|TRBD2
CASSHPIALAGVSGTGELFF
TGTGCCAGCAGCCACCCGATAGCCCTAGCGGGAGTAAGTGGGACCGGGGAGCTGTTTTTT
>NA|TRBJ2-3|TRBV7-2|NA
CASSRDLTDTQYF
TGTGCCAGCAGCCGTGACCTCACAGATACGCAGTATTTT
>NA|TRBJ2-3|TRBV13|NA
CASSLGARIKTNPYPDTQYF
TGTGCCAGCAGCCTCGGCGCTAGGATTAAAACAAACCCCTACCCAGATACGCAGTATTTT
>NA|TRBJ2-7|TRBV19|NA
CASAKQGVGEQYF
TGTGCCAGTGCGAAACAGGGCGTCGGCGAGCAGTACTTC
>few|TRBJ1-1|TRBV28|NA
CASSLARPIRAFF
TGTGCCAGCAGTTTAGCCCGCCCCATCAGAGCTTTCTTT
>NA|TRBJ2-1|TRBV12-3/TRBV12-4|TRBD2
CASSLVFRLASNEQFF
TGTGCCAGCAGTTTAGTTTTTAGACTAGCCAGTAATGAGCAGTTCTTC
>once|TRBJ2-2|TRBV20-1|NA
CSARGPGRELFF
TGCAGTGCTAGAGGACCGGGCCGGGAGCTGTTTTTT
>NA|TRBJ2-1|TRBV2|TRBD2
CATTGGAGVNEQFF
TGTGCCACCACAGGAGGAGCGGGAGTGAATGAGCAGTTCTTC
>few|TRBJ2-4|TRBV7-2|NA
CASSLVAGLAKNIQYF
TGTGCCAGCAGCTTAGTGGCGGGATTAGCCAAAAACATTCAGTACTTC
>NA|TRBJ1-2|TRBV7-2|TRBD1
CASSFAGQGAGGYTF
TGTGCCAGCAGCTTTGCAGGGCAGGGGGCTGGTGGCTACACCTTC
>NA|TRBJ2-7|TRBV25-1|NA
CASSPTRGGVAYEQYF
TGTGCCAGCAGCCCCACACGGGGCGGAGTGGCCTACGAGCAGTACTTC
>NA|TRBJ2-7|TRBV5-1|TRBD2
CASSLGSGSENYEQYF
TGCGCCAGCAGCTTAGGTAGCGGGAGCGAAAACTACGAGCAGTACTTC
>few|TRBJ2-1|TRBV6-1|NA
CASSETGSSYNEQFF
TGTGCCAGCAGTGAAACAGGGAGCTCCTACAATGAGCAGTTCTTC
>few|TRBJ1-2|TRBV6-1|NA
CASRPTDLYGYTF
TGTGCCAGCAGACCGACAGACCTCTATGGCTACACCTTC
>NA|TRBJ1-1|TRBV10-3|NA
CAISEPGPGGTEAFF
TGTGCCATCAGTGAGCCCGGCCCGGGGGGCACTGAAGCTTTCTTT
>few|TRBJ2-2|TRBV2|TRBD2
CAITTSGSNTGELFF
TGTGCCATTACAACTAGCGGGAGTAACACCGGGGAGCTGTTTTTT
>NA|TRBJ2-1|TRBV18|NA
CASSPPIGPYNEQFF
TGTGCCAGCTCACCACCGATAGGACCTTACAATGAGCAGTTCTTC
>few|TRBJ2-4|TRBV11-2|TRBD2
CASGTGGVKNIQYF
TGTGCCAGCGGGACCGGGGGGGTCAAAAACATTCAGTACTTC
>few|TRBJ2-7|TRBV29-1|TRBD2
CSVGRRERQDEQYF
TGCAGCGTTGGAAGGCGGGAGCGTCAGGACGAGCAGTACTTC
>few|TRBJ1-1|TRBV5-5|NA
CASSFLGDTEAFF
TGTGCCAGCAGCTTCCTGGGGGACACTGAAGCTTTCTTT
>few|TRBJ2-3|TRBV7-9|NA
CASSVATDTQYF
TGTGCCAGCAGCGTTGCGACAGATACGCAGTATTTT
>NA|TRBJ2-1|TRBV2|TRBD2
CASVSGRRDNEQFF
TGTGCCAGCGTTAGCGGGAGGCGGGACAATGAGCAGTTCTTC
>few|TRBJ2-3|TRBV6-2/TRBV6-3|TRBD2
CASSYPLAGYDIGTDTQYF
TGTGCCAGCAGTTACCCACTAGCGGGATACGATATCGGCACAGATACGCAGTATTTT
>NA|TRBJ2-3|TRBV19|TRBD1
CASTPTGTGATDTQYF
TGTGCCAGTACCCCAACGGGGACAGGGGCCACAGATACGCAGTATTTT
>few|TRBJ2-3|TRBV6-1|NA
CASVRDGRTDTQYF
TGTGCCAGCGTCAGGGATGGGCGCACAGATACGCAGTATTTT
>NA|TRBJ2-7|TRBV28|NA
CASGTGFASYEQYF
TGTGCCAGCGGAACAGGTTTCGCCTCCTACGAGCAGTACTTC
>few|TRBJ1-3|TRBV7-9|NA
CASSTGTSGNTIYF
TGTGCCAGCAGCACTGGGACTTCTGGAAACACCATATATTTT
>NA|TRBJ2-3|TRBV9|TRBD2
CASSGRLAGYTDTQYF
TGTGCCAGCAGCGGCCGACTAGCGGGCTACACAGATACGCAGTATTTT
>once|TRBJ2-7|TRBV3-1|NA
CASSNGQGKGSYEQYF
TGTGCCAGCAGCAACGGGCAGGGTAAAGGGTCCTACGAGCAGTACTTC
>NA|TRBJ2-3|TRBV20-1|NA
CSARSTGRTQYF
TGCAGTGCTAGATCCACGGGACGTACGCAGTATTTT